This T cell receptor beta chain appears in the sequencing data of a study of T cell responses to AZD1222 COVID-19 vaccine. V lost 11 bases, J lost 1 base, and 15 bases lay in between. The CDR3 extends over 14 amino acids. CDR1 and CDR2 from the germline V gene are LNHDA and SQIVND (reference sequence). Measured with immunoSEQ multiplex PCR; TCRdb has only the in-frame clones, and not every one. The sample consists of 110,000 to 150,000 clones, approximately 90% of them appearing once. This clone was seen only a few times. This chain links TRBV19 with TRBJ2-1, with TRBD1 as a possible D gene (6 bases). The clonotype comes from an adult who received the AZD1222 COVID-19 vaccine. Sequenced material: peripheral blood, taken 28 days after the second AZD1222 dose. DNA for the CDR3: TGTGCCGCCTCCCGGGACACTTCCTACAATGAGCAGTTCTTC. It codes for CAASRDTSYNEQFF. Variable domain in full (rest from reference TRBV19 and TRBJ2-1): DGGITQSPKYLFRKEGQNVTLSCEQNLNHDAMYWYRQDPGQGLRLIYYSQIVNDFQKGDIAEGYSVSREKKESFPLTVTSAQKNPTAFYLCAASRDTSYNEQFFGPGTRLTVL.